This T cell receptor beta chain was sequenced for a study of identical twins. Carrying unique molecular identifiers, the cDNA also gained a universal primer site through template switching. TCRdb reprocessed the 5' RACE reads with MiXCR, giving one entry per CDR3 protein. The repertoire has a few hundred thousand distinct CDR3 sequences, approximately 8.5% of them found once; the top ten carry less than 2.5%. This clonotype was observed many times. The V gene end was trimmed by 0 bases and the J gene end by 10 bases; junction bases not matched to a gene: 22. The CDR3 covers 20 residues. Germline loops: CDR1 LGHNA, CDR2 YNFKEQ. The sample also formed part of further work on yellow fever vaccine responses in identical twins.

The sequenced sample consisted of memory (CD45RO+) T cells sorted from blood. The rearrangement links TRBV4-2 to TRBJ2-1, with TRBD2 matching over 9 bases. This TCR was sampled from a woman between 18 and 29 years old in good health. The CDR3 protein is CASSQDSPFGASGISREQFF. The CDR3 coding sequence is TGTGCCAGCAGCCAAGATTCCCCTTTCGGGGCTAGCGGGATAAGCCGCGAGCAGTTCTTC.